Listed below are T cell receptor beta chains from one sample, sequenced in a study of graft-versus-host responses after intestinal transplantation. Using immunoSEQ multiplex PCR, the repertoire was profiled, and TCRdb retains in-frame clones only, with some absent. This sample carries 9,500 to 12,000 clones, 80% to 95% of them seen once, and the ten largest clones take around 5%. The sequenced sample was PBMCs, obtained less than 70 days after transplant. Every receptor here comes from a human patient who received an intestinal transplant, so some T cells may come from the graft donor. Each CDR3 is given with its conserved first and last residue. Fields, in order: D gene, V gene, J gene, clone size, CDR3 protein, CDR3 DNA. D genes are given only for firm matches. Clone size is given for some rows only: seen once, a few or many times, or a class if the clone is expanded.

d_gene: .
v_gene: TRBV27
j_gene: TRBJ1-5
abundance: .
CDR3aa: CASSFSSGQPQHF
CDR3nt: TGTGCCAGCAGTTTCTCTTCGGGGCAGCCCCAGCATTTT

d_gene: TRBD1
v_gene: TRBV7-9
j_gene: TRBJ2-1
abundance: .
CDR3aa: CASSGQGVTYNEQFF
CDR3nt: TGTGCCAGCAGCGGACAGGGGGTCACCTACAATGAGCAGTTCTTC

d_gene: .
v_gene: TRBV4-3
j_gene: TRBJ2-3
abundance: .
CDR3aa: CASSQDAATDTQYF
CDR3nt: TGCGCCAGCAGCCAAGATGCGGCGACAGATACGCAGTATTTT

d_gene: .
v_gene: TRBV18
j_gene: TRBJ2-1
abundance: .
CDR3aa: CASSRSNEQFF
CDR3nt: TGTGCCAGCTCGCGGAGCAATGAGCAGTTCTTC

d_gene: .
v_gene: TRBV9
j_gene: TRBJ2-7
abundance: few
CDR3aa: CASSVEGSSYEQYF
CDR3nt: TGTGCCAGCAGCGTAGAGGGAAGCTCCTACGAGCAGTACTTC

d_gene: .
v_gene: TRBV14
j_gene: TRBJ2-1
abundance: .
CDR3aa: CASSQDSGINSYNEQFF
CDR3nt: TGTGCCAGCAGCCAAGATTCGGGGATAAACTCCTACAATGAGCAGTTCTTC

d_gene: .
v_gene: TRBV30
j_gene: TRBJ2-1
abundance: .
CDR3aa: CAWSVDLAKDNEQFF
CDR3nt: TGTGCCTGGAGTGTAGACCTAGCGAAGGACAATGAGCAGTTCTTC

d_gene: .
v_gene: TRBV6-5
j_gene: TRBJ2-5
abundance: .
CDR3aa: CASSPSDRLQETQYF
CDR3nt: TGTGCCAGCAGTCCTTCCGACCGACTTCAAGAGACCCAGTACTTC

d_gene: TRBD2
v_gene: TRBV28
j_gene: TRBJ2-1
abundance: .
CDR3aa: CASSLPLAGQYNEQFF
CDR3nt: TGTGCCAGCAGTTTGCCCCTAGCGGGACAGTACAATGAGCAGTTCTTC

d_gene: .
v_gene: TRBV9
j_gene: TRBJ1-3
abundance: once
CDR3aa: CASSVGQSGNTIYF
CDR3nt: TGTGCCAGCAGCGTAGGACAGTCTGGAAACACCATATATTTT

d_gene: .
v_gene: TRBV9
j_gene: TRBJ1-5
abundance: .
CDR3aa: CASSVGGQSNQPQHF
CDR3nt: TGTGCCAGCAGCGTAGGCGGACAGAGCAATCAGCCCCAGCATTTT

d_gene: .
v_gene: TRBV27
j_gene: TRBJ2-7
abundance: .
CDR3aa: CASKERPYDEQYF
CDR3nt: TGTGCCAGCAAAGAGAGACCGTATGACGAGCAGTACTTC

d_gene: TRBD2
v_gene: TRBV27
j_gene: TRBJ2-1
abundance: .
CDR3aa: CASSLGLAGNEQFF
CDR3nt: TGTGCCAGCAGTTTGGGACTAGCGGGTAATGAGCAGTTCTTC

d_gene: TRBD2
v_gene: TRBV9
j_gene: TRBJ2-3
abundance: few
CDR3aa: CASSEEGGTSGRPRDTQYF
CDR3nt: TGTGCCAGCAGCGAGGAGGGGGGGACTAGCGGGAGGCCAAGGGATACGCAGTATTTT